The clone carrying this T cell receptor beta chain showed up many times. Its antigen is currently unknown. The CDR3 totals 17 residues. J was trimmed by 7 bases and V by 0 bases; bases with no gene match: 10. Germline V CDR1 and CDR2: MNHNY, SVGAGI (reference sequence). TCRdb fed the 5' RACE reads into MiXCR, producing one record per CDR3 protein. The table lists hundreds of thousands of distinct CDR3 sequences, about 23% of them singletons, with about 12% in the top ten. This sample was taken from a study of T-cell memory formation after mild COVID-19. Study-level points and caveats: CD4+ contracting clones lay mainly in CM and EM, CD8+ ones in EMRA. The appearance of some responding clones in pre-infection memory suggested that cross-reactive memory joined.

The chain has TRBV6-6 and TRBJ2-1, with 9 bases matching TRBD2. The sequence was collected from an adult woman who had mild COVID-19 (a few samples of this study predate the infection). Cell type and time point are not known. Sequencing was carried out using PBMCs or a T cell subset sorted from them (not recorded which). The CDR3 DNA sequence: TGTGCCAGCAGTTACTCTCCCTGGCGGGAGGGCCAAAATGAGCAGTTCTTC. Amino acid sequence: CASSYSPWREGQNEQFF.